Given below is one T cell receptor beta chain in context. The data were taken from a study of T cell changes during pregnancy in multiple sclerosis. Germline values: CDR1 KGHSH, CDR2 LQKENI. Trimming pared 3 bases from V and 0 bases from J, leaving 8 bases between. This CDR3 region has 14 residues. Sequencing was performed with immunoSEQ multiplex PCR; in TCRdb, only in-frame clones are kept and a portion is missing. This sample yields 50,000 to 70,000 clones, of which roughly 90% are seen a single time; roughly 1.5% belongs to the top ten. This sequence originates from a female donor with multiple sclerosis, enrolled in a pregnancy study. This specimen was peripheral blood, taken in the second trimester of pregnancy. The chain employs TRBV18 and TRBJ2-5; D is possibly TRBD2 (5 bases). In DNA form, the CDR3 reads TGTGCCAGCTCACCCGGGATGTACCAAGAGACCCAGTACTTC. Translated, it gives CASSPGMYQETQYF.